The clone carrying this T cell receptor beta chain showed up many times. The antigen is not known. The data originate from a study of Graves' ophthalmopathy and Graves' hyperthyroidism. Study-wide points: The model flagged ophthalmopathy progression at 65% to 71% sensitivity and around 77% specificity.

TCR beta CDR3 amplification used RNA transcripts. First-round RT-PCR relied on HTBI primers, and a second-round multiplex PCR came next. TCRdb recomputed calls from the multiplex PCR reads with MiXCR, one row per CDR3 protein. The sample shows hundreds of thousands of distinct CDR3 sequences, 15% to 19% of them seen only once. Germline V gives CDR1 DFQATT, CDR2 SNEGSKA (reference sequence). The CDR3 is 13 amino acids. Trimming left V 3 bases short and J 4 bases short, with 12 bases between. Material for sequencing was peripheral blood. The rearrangement links TRBV20-1 to TRBJ2-5; D is unresolved. The receptor was isolated from a woman under 30 with stable Graves' hyperthyroidism. The CDR3 DNA reads as TGCAGTGCTAGCGGGTCCCACGGAGAGACCCAGTACTTC. It translates to CSASGSHGETQYF.